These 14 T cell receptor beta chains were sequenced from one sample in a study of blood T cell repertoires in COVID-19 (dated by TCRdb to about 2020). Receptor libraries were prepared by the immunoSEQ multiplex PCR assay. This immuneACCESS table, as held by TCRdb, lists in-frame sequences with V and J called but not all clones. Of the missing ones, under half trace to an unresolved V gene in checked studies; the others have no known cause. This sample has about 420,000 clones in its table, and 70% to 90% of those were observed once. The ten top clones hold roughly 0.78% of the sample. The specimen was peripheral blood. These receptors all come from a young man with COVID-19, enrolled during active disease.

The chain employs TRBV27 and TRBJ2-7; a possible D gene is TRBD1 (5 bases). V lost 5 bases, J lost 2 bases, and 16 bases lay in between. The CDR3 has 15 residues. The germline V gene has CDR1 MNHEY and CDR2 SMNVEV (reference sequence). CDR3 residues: CASSPRTGLAYEQYF. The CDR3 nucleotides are TGTGCCAGCAGTCCCCGTACAGGCCTAGCCTACGAGCAGTACTTC.

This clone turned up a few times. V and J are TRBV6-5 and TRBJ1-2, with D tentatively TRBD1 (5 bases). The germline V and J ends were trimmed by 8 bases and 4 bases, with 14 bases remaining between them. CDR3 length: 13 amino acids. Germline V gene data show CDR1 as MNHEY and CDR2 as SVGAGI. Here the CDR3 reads CASLGSGPYGYTF. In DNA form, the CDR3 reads TGTGCCAGCCTAGGGTCAGGGCCCTATGGCTACACCTTC.

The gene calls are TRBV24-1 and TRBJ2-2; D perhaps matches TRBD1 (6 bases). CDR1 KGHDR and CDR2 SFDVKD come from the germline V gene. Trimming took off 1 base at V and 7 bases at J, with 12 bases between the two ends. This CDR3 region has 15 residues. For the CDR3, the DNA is TGTGCCACCAGTGATTTAGGCAGGGGCGGCGGGGAGCTGTTTTTT. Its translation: CATSDLGRGGGELFF.

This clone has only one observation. As DNA, the CDR3 is TGTGCCAGCACCGCGGGACGGAGCCTCTATGGCTACACCTTC. Encoded protein: CASTAGRSLYGYTF. This chain joins TRBV6-5 and TRBJ1-2; D may be TRBD1 (5 bases). Germline V CDR1 and CDR2: MNHEY, SVGAGI. Trimming took off 7 bases at V and 4 bases at J, with 16 bases between the two ends. The CDR3 has 14 residues.

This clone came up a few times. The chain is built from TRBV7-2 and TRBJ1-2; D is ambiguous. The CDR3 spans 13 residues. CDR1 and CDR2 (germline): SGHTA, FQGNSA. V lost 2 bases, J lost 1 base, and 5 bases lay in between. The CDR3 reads CASSLFYNYGYTF. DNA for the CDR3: TGTGCCAGCAGCTTATTTTATAACTATGGCTACACCTTC.

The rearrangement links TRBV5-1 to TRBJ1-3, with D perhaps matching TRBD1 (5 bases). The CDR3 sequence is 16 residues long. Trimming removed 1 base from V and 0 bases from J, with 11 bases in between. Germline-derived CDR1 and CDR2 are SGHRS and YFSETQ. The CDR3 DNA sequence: TGCGCCAGCAGCTTGAAGCAGGGAAACTCTGGAAACACCATATATTTT. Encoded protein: CASSLKQGNSGNTIYF.

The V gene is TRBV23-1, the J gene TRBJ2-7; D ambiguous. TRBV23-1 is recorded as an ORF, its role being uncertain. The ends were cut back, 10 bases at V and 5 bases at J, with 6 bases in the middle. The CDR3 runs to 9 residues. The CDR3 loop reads CATVDEQYF. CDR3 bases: TGCGCCACAGTGGACGAGCAGTACTTC.

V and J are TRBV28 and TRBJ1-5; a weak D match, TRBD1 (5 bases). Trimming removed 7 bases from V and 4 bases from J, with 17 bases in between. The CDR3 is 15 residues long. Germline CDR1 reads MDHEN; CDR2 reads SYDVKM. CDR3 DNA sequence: TGTGCCAGCATACATTTCAGGGATTCTAATCAGCCCCAGCATTTT. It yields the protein CASIHFRDSNQPQHF. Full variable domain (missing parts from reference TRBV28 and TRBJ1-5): DVKVTQSSRYLVKRTGEKVFLECVQDMDHENMFWYRQDPGLGLRLIYFSYDVKMKEKGDIPEGYSVSREKKERFSLILESASTNQTSMYLCASIHFRDSNQPQHFGDGTRLSIL.

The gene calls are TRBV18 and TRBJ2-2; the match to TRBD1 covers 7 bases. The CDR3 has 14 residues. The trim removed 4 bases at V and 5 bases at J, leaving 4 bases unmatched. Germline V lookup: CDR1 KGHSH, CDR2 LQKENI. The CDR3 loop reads CASSLQTGTGELFF. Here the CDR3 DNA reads TGTGCCAGCTCACTCCAGACAGGGACCGGGGAGCTGTTTTTT. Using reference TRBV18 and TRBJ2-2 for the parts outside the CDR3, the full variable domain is NAGVMQNPRHLVRRRGQEARLRCSPMKGHSHVYWYRQLPEEGLKFMVYLQKENIIDESGMPKERFSAEFPKEGPSILRIQQVVRGDSAAYFCASSLQTGTGELFFGEGSRLTVL.

CDR3 amino acids: CASSLVAGGYNEQFF. The CDR3 DNA sequence: TGTGCCAGCAGCTTAGTGGCGGGAGGGTACAATGAGCAGTTCTTC. V usage is TRBV7-2 and J usage is TRBJ2-1; the match to TRBD2 covers 9 bases. The V segment lost 1 base and the J segment 4 bases; nucleotides outside the gene matches: 2. Germline CDR1 reads SGHTA; CDR2 reads FQGNSA. The CDR3 is 15 residues long.

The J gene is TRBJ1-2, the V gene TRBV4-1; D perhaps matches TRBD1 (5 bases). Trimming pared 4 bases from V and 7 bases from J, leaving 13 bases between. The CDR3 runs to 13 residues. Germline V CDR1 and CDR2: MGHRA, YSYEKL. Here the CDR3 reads CASSPTVSGGYTF. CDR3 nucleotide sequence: TGCGCCAGCAGCCCGACAGTGAGTGGTGGCTACACCTTC.

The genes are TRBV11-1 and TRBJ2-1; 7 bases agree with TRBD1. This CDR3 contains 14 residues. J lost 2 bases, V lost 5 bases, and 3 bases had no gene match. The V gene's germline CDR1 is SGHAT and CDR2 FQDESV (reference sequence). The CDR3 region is CASSNRGTYNEQFF. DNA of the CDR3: TGTGCCAGCAGCAACAGGGGAACCTACAATGAGCAGTTCTTC.

DNA for the CDR3: TGTGCCAGCAGTTACTCGACAGGATACGAGCAGTACTTC. Residues: CASSYSTGYEQYF. The chain uses TRBV6-2 or TRBV6-3 and TRBJ2-7; possible D gene TRBD1, 6 bases. Germline V gene lookup returns CDR1 MNHEY and CDR2 SVGEGT. This CDR3 is built from 13 residues. Between the trimmed V and J ends, which lost 0 bases and 4 bases, there was a span of 7 bases.

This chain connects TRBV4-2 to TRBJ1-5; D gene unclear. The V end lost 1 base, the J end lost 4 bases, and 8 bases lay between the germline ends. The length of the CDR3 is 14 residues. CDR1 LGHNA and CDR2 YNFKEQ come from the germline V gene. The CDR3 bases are TGTGCCAGCAGCCAAGTAGGAGGGAATCAGCCCCAGCATTTT. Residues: CASSQVGGNQPQHF.